A single sample gave rise to the 3 T cell receptor beta chains below, sequenced in a study of Tregs in tolerant kidney transplant recipients. Libraries were prepared by immunoSEQ multiplex PCR; TCRdb keeps only in-frame clonotypes and omits some of them. This table holds some 88,000 clones, around nine tenths found once. Sequencing was done on a sample of CD8+ T cells from blood. The receptors shown here come from a human donor in good health.

In DNA, the CDR3 is TGCGCCAGCAAGTCCCCCGGGGGTAGGGGGCAAGAGACCCAGTACTTC. Translation gives CASKSPGGRGQETQYF. This rearrangement joins TRBV5-1 to TRBJ2-5; D may correspond to TRBD1 or TRBD2 (6 bases each). V lost 6 bases and J 2 bases, leaving 20 bases between the germline ends. The length of the CDR3 is 16 residues. The germline V gene encodes CDR1 SGHRS and CDR2 YFSETQ. Drawing the rest from reference TRBV5-1 and TRBJ2-5, the complete variable domain is KAGVTQTPRYLIKTRGQQVTLSCSPISGHRSVSWYQQTPGQGLQFLFEYFSETQRNKGNFPGRFSGRQFSNSRSEMNVSTLELGDSALYLCASKSPGGRGQETQYFGPGTRLLVL.

The chain combines TRBV6-5 with TRBJ2-7; 7 bases map to TRBD2. The CDR3 has 16 amino acids. Germline CDR1 and CDR2: MNHEY and SVGAGI. The V gene end was trimmed by 0 bases and the J gene end by 0 bases; junction bases not matched to a gene: 5. The CDR3 coding sequence is TGTGCCAGCAGTTACTCGAGCGGGGCCCGCTCCTACGAGCAGTACTTC. It yields the protein CASSYSSGARSYEQYF.

V gene TRBV7-9 combines with J gene TRBJ1-1; a weak D match, TRBD1 (5 bases). Germline V gives CDR1 SEHNR, CDR2 FQNEAQ (reference sequence). Trimming shortened V by 0 bases and J by 5 bases, and 10 bases separated the two germline ends. The CDR3 extends over 14 amino acids. CDR3 amino acids: CASSLAGGATEAFF. The CDR3 DNA reads TGTGCCAGCAGCTTAGCGGGGGGAGCGACTGAAGCTTTCTTT.